This paragraph covers one TCR beta chain sequence. The data were obtained in a study of blood T cell repertoires in COVID-19. Trimming cost V 1 base and J 0 bases, with 15 bases left between them. Germline lookup yields CDR1 SGHAT and CDR2 FQNNGV. This CDR3 contains 17 residues. Profiling relied on immunoSEQ multiplex PCR, and the TCRdb table lists in-frame clones only, not all of them. The sample lists approximately 200,000 clones; roughly 80% were seen once. The specimen sequenced was peripheral blood. The V and J genes are TRBV11-2 and TRBJ2-5, with D tentatively TRBD2 (5 bases). The sequence came from a woman aged 25-40 years who had recovered from COVID-19. The CDR3 DNA is TGTGCCAGCAGCTTAGCTAGCCTACAGTTTTACCAAGAGACCCAGTACTTC. This translates into CASSLASLQFYQETQYF.